This is a list of T cell receptor beta chains from one sample in a study of Ad26.COV2.S vaccination and SARS-CoV-2 variants. Generated by immunoSEQ multiplex PCR, the TCRdb table keeps only in-frame clones and is missing some. The top ten clones hold 9.5% to 15% of a sample with hundreds of thousands of clones, around nine tenths of them seen once. Sequenced here: peripheral blood, sampled in a trial of Ad26.COV2.S vaccine versus placebo. Receptors originate from a person between 18 and 59 years old who received the Ad26.COV2.S COVID-19 vaccine or a placebo. Both conserved end residues are part of each CDR3. D genes are given only for firm matches.

v_gene: TRBV5-1; j_gene: TRBJ2-3; d_gene: NA; CDR3aa: CASGLVGDLRTDTQYF
v_gene: TRBV7-9; j_gene: TRBJ2-6; d_gene: NA; CDR3aa: CASSLREWGAGANVLTF
v_gene: TRBV3-1/TRBV3-2; j_gene: TRBJ2-1; d_gene: NA; CDR3aa: CASSQDGGRPNEQFF
v_gene: TRBV28; j_gene: TRBJ2-3; d_gene: TRBD2; CDR3aa: CASRSSGAGAGDTQYF
v_gene: TRBV7-9; j_gene: TRBJ2-1; d_gene: TRBD2; CDR3aa: CASSHNLAGPYNEQFF
v_gene: TRBV19; j_gene: TRBJ1-2; d_gene: TRBD1; CDR3aa: CASSIFFRQGGPYGYTF
v_gene: TRBV19; j_gene: TRBJ1-2; d_gene: TRBD1; CDR3aa: CASRPDRAINYGYTF
v_gene: TRBV15; j_gene: TRBJ2-7; d_gene: NA; CDR3aa: CATSRDFRRYDYSYEQYF
v_gene: TRBV6-2/TRBV6-3; j_gene: TRBJ2-3; d_gene: NA; CDR3aa: CASSRLRDTQYF
v_gene: TRBV21-1; j_gene: TRBJ2-5; d_gene: NA; CDR3aa: CASSRWGQETQYF
v_gene: TRBV29-1; j_gene: TRBJ2-1; d_gene: TRBD2; CDR3aa: CSVEGLAGGPNEQFF
v_gene: TRBV28; j_gene: TRBJ2-3; d_gene: NA; CDR3aa: CASSLGSTDTQYF
v_gene: TRBV3-1/TRBV3-2; j_gene: TRBJ1-3; d_gene: NA; CDR3aa: CASSAQNLGNTIYF